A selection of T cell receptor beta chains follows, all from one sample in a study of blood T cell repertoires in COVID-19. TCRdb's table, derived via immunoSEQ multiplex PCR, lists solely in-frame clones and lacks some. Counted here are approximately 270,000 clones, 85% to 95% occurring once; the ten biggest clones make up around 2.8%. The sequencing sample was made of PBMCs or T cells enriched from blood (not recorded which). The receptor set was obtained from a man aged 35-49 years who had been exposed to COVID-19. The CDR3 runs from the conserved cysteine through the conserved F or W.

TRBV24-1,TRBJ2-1,CATSDLTSGRAQPHEQFF
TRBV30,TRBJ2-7,CAWSVLRAGATYEQYF
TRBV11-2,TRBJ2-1,CASSGKDRGHYNEQFF
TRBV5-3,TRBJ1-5,CARSSVGWQPHSNQPQHF
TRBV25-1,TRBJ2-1,CASSDPVEDSSYNEQFF
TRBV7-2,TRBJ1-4,CASSLVPGDAEKLFF
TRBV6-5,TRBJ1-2,CASSGSGTSYGYTF
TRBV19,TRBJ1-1,CASSSTGDTEAFF
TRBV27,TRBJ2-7,CASSPWTSGSSYEQYF
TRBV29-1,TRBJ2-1,CSVEGGSLAGGLDEQFF
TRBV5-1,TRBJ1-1,CASSLGGDWGTEAFF
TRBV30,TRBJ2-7,CAWSPLAGEQYF
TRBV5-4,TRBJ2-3,CASSSGTDTQYF
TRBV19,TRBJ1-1,CASVGPGNTEAFF
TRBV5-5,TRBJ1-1,CASSRRDSEAFF
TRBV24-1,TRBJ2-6,CATSVALPPGANVLTF
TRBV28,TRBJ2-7,CASGTGGFYEQYF
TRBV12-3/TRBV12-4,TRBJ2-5,CASSLQFSETQYF
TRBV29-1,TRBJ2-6,CSVEVLGRRGTGANVLTF
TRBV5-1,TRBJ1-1,CASSTPDGVTEAFF
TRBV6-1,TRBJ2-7,CASSDHYGSSYEQYF
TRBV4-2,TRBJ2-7,CASRPGLALHEQYF
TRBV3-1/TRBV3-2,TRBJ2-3,CASSQGGEDTQYF
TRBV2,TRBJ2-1,CASRELRLAASNEQFF
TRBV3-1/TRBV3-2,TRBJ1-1,CASSHSGVRNTEAFF
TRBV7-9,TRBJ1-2,CASSATGNYGYTF
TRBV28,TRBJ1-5,CASGDPGQGGNQPQHF
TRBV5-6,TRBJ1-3,CASSLVGGSTPSGNTIYF
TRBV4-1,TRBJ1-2,CASSQDAGGAKSNYGYTF
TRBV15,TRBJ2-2,CATSRDTDNTGELFF
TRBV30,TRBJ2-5,CAWSAARGETQYF
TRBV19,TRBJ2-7,CASSIVSGETYEQYF
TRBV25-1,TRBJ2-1,CASSERASGLGEQFF
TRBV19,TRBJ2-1,CASSISRQTNNEQFF
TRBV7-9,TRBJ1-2,CASSPGQNYGYTF
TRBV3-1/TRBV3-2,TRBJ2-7,CASSQNSGRAHEQYF
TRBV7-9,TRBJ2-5,CASSFSSGQETQYF
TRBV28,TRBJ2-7,CASSQGTTYEQYF
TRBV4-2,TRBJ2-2,CASSQVRGSGELFF
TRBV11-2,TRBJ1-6,CASSLADSTNSPLHF
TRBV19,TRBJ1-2,CASSRFQTGSDGYTF
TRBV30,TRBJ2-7,CAWTDSSYEQYF
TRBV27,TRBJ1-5,CASSPEAGGFNQPQHF
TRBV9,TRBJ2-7,CASSVAGTSGYEQYF
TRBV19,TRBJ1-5,CASSIATRGGRGGNQPQHF
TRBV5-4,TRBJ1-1,CASSFEQGAGAFF
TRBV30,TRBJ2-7,CAWSVALAGVGEQYF
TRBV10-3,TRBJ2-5,CAISEIGQGAFETQYF
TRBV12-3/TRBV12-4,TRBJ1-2,CASRFGGYDGYTF
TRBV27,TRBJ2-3,CASSFGLAGASDTQYF
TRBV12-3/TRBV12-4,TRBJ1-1,CASSLESEAFF
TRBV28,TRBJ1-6,CASSITANNSPLHF
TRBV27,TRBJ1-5,CASSPSTGGNQPQHF
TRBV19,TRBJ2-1,CASSLLAGYRYNEQFF
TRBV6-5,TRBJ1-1,CASSYLPATGTEAFF